This TCR beta chain stems from a study of blood T cells in healthy people across ages. This clonotype came up a few times. The use of a sample-barcoded 5' primer and a J-beta primer mix characterized a second PCR of roughly 6 to 11 cycles. Each single sample gave us at least 3 million CDR3-containing paired-end reads. Each CDR3 protein is one row after TCRdb ran MiXCR on the 5' RACE reads. The table shows about 800,000 distinct CDR3 sequences, with roughly 25% occurring only once. This CDR3 is 15 amino acids long. CDR1 and CDR2 from the germline V gene are MNHNS and SASEGT. Trimming left V 6 bases short and J 5 bases short, with 19 bases between. These data were likewise used in another study, on T cells of mothers and their children. This second study says: Comparable shaping of TCR recombination output by thymic selection was observed in related and unrelated pairs. Detection of persistent microchimeric T cell clones did not occur.

V and J are TRBV6-1 and TRBJ2-5; D is possibly TRBD2 (7 bases). The sequencing input was blood. The TCR comes from a boy younger than 18 in good health. The CDR3 coding sequence is TGTGCCAGCAGCCCAGGGGAGGGGTCGGTCGAGACCCAGTACTTC. Amino acid sequence: CASSPGEGSVETQYF.